This T cell receptor (beta chain) emerged from a study of blood T cells in healthy people across ages. As for the study in general: Researchers report that template switching captured about one barcoded beta molecule per two T cells. Whole-study results and caveats: Long-lived donors had more naive CD4+ cells and higher diversity than aged donors. The study could not conclusively compare naive and antigen-experienced cells, given its unsorted PBMCs. A strong correlation was found between TCR beta diversity and the percentage of naive T cells.

This clonotype came up many times. Its specificity is unknown. Next came a second PCR, run for about 6 to 11 cycles, which used a sample-barcoded 5' primer along with a J-beta primer mix. TCRdb re-analysed the 5' RACE reads in MiXCR, keeping a single row per CDR3 protein. The data show 1.5 million or so distinct CDR3 sequences, with roughly 40% seen just once and around 8% held by the top ten. Unmatched junction bases numbered 5, after V lost 6 bases and J lost 4 bases. CDR1 DFQATT and CDR2 SNEGSKA come from the germline V gene (reference sequence). CDR3 length equals 13 residues. This receptor was identified in a woman aged 18-29 years in good health. The sequencing input was blood. V usage is TRBV20-1 and J usage is TRBJ1-5; 8 bases are a match to TRBD1. The CDR3 nucleotides are TGCAGTGCCAACAGGGGGAGGAATCAGCCCCAGCATTTT. It encodes CSANRGRNQPQHF.